The 23 T cell receptor beta chains below were found in one sample sequenced in a study of T cells in Graves' hyperthyroidism and ophthalmopathy. The CDR3 regions of TCR beta were amplified from RNA transcripts. The study used the HTBI primer set for a first-round RT-PCR of the TCR CDR3. TCRdb ran MiXCR on the multiplex PCR reads and lists one entry per CDR3 protein. The data contain hundreds of thousands of distinct CDR3 sequences, around 20% of them singletons. Sequencing input: blood. The receptors were gathered from a man aged 25-40 years with Graves' ophthalmopathy.

This clonotype was detected many times. This sequence joins TRBV28 and TRBJ1-1; no clear D gene. Trimming took 1 base from V and 4 from J, leaving 10 bases between them. The CDR3 covers 14 residues. CDR1 MDHEN and CDR2 SYDVKM come from the germline V gene. The CDR3 nucleotides are TGTGCCAGCAGTTTATTCGGGTTTTCCACTGAAGCTTTCTTT. This translates into CASSLFGFSTEAFF.

This clonotype was counted ten times or more. The rearrangement uses TRBV7-9 and TRBJ1-5, with a possible D match to TRBD1 (5 bases). Germline CDR1 is SEHNR and CDR2 is FQNEAQ (reference sequence). The V end lost 0 bases, the J end lost 3 bases, and 12 bases lay between the germline ends. The CDR3 consists of 16 residues. CDR3 residues: CASSLAGPRNNQPQHF. For the CDR3, the DNA is TGTGCCAGCAGCTTAGCGGGGCCCAGGAACAATCAGCCCCAGCATTTT.

This clonotype was observed a handful of times. The chain carries TRBV12-3 or TRBV12-4 and TRBJ1-2; TRBD1 aligns across 7 bases. The CDR3 has 14 residues. With 6 bases clipped from V and 3 bases from J, the junction kept 7 bases outside the gene matches. The CDR3 DNA sequence: TGTGCCAGCAGAAAGCCAGGGGGTGACTATGGCTACACCTTC. This translates into CASRKPGGDYGYTF.

This clonotype was detected many times. The chain recombines TRBV5-1 with TRBJ2-1; 12 bases are a match to TRBD2. The CDR3 extends over 17 amino acids. The ends lost 5 bases at V and 4 bases at J; junction bases unmatched: 10. Germline V gene sequence: CDR1 SGHRS, CDR2 YFSETQ. The CDR3 DNA follows: TGCGCCAGCAGTGGCTCTAGCGGGAGGGCAGGATACAATGAGCAGTTCTTC. Protein product: CASSGSSGRAGYNEQFF.

This clonotype was seen only a few times. The chain carries TRBV7-9 and TRBJ2-5; tentative D call: TRBD2 (5 bases). V lost 9 bases and J 7 bases, leaving 18 bases between the germline ends. CDR1 SEHNR and CDR2 FQNEAQ come from the germline V gene (reference sequence). This CDR3 spans 13 amino acids. CDR3 loop: CASDISGIGTQYF. The DNA for the CDR3 is TGTGCCAGTGATATCTCGGGAATAGGGACCCAGTACTTC.

This chain connects TRBV30 to TRBJ2-3; tentatively, D is TRBD2 (5 bases). Looked up from germline, CDR1 is GTSNPN and CDR2 is SVGIG (reference sequence). Trimming cost V 1 base and J 5 bases, with 13 bases left between them. The CDR3 extends over 14 amino acids. This CDR3 is CAWSGELPGDTQYF. The CDR3 DNA is TGTGCCTGGAGTGGGGAGCTTCCCGGAGATACGCAGTATTTT.

This clonotype showed up just a few times. V usage is TRBV27 and J usage is TRBJ2-1; D ambiguous. Trimming took off 6 bases at V and 9 bases at J, with 18 bases between the two ends. The germline V gene encodes CDR1 MNHEY and CDR2 SMNVEV (reference sequence). The CDR3 totals 14 residues. DNA for the CDR3: TGTGCCAGCAGCCCTAAAGTCGGAGTTGTTGAGCAGTTCTTC. Its protein product is CASSPKVGVVEQFF.

V usage is TRBV28 and J usage is TRBJ2-1, with no clear D. V lost 3 bases to trimming and J lost 4 bases, with 10 bases between them. Germline-derived CDR1 and CDR2 are MDHEN and SYDVKM. This CDR3 spans 14 amino acids. The CDR3 bases are TGTGCCAGCAGTTTTCCAGGTTATTACAATGAGCAGTTCTTC. This encodes CASSFPGYYNEQFF.

The sample holds a few counts of this clonotype. The chain carries TRBV29-1 and TRBJ1-5; 10 bases match TRBD1. The germline gives CDR1 SQVTM, CDR2 ANQGSEA. Trimming cost V 6 bases and J 4 bases; bases outside gene matches: 9. This CDR3 contains 15 residues. The CDR3 is CSVAVGTGANQPQHF. The DNA of the CDR3 is TGCAGCGTCGCCGTAGGGACAGGGGCAAATCAGCCCCAGCATTTT.

The chain uses TRBV19 and TRBJ1-1, with D unclear. The CDR3 is 14 amino acids. Trimming cost V 7 bases and J 1 base, with 13 bases left between them. Germline lookup yields CDR1 LNHDA and CDR2 SQIVND (reference sequence). The CDR3 coding sequence is TGTGCCAGTAAAATAGGCACTGGGAACACTGAAGCTTTCTTT. This sequence encodes CASKIGTGNTEAFF.

The chain combines TRBV7-9 with TRBJ2-7; D may correspond to TRBD1 or TRBD2 (5 bases each). The CDR3 runs 17 residues. V lost 4 bases and J 0 bases, leaving 19 bases between the germline ends. In germline, CDR1 is SEHNR, CDR2 FQNEAQ (reference sequence). The DNA for the CDR3 is TGTGCCAGCAGCTCCCCCGTCGTGGGGGTGGACTCCTACGAGCAGTACTTC. Translating gives CASSSPVVGVDSYEQYF.

This clonotype was seen ten or more times. CDR3 DNA sequence: TGCAGTGCTAGGGCAGGGGGGGGCACCACTGAAGCTTTCTTT. Protein product: CSARAGGGTTEAFF. V gene TRBV20-1 combines with J gene TRBJ1-1, with TRBD1 identical over 7 bases. The V gene end was trimmed by 3 bases and the J gene end by 4 bases; junction bases not matched to a gene: 8. Germline CDR1 reads DFQATT; CDR2 reads SNEGSKA (reference sequence). The CDR3 consists of 14 residues.

This clonotype appeared many times. This chain links TRBV2 with TRBJ2-7; no definite D call. Germline V gene sequence: CDR1 SNHLY, CDR2 FYNNEI. V lost 2 bases and J 4 bases, leaving 3 bases between the germline ends. The length of the CDR3 is 11 residues. CDR3 protein: CASSEIYEQYF. The DNA for the CDR3 is TGTGCCAGCAGTGAAATTTACGAGCAGTACTTC.

This clonotype was seen a few times. The chain joins TRBV29-1 to TRBJ1-2; D remains ambiguous. CDR3 size: 11 residues. Germline V gene sequence: CDR1 SQVTM, CDR2 ANQGSEA. Trimming removed 1 base from V and 0 bases from J, with 0 bases in between. CDR3: CSVEANYGYTF. The CDR3 DNA sequence: TGCAGCGTTGAAGCTAACTATGGCTACACCTTC.

The rearrangement uses TRBV4-2 and TRBJ2-1; TRBD2 matches at 8 bases. Germline V gene lookup returns CDR1 LGHNA and CDR2 YNFKEQ. V lost 0 bases, J lost 6 bases, and 10 bases stayed unmatched. The CDR3 has 17 amino acids. CDR3 sequence: CASSQDTGRLASNEQFF. CDR3 in DNA: TGTGCCAGCAGCCAAGATACGGGGAGACTAGCGTCCAATGAGCAGTTCTTC.

This sequence joins TRBV7-9 and TRBJ1-2; tentatively, D is TRBD1 (6 bases). Germline CDR1 SEHNR, CDR2 FQNEAQ (reference sequence). The CDR3 loop spans 15 amino acids. V was clipped by 3 bases and J by 2 bases, with 13 bases between them. CDR3: CASSLSGAGNYGYTF. CDR3 coding DNA: TGTGCCAGCAGCTTGTCGGGGGCTGGCAACTATGGCTACACCTTC.

There are a few counts of this clonotype. The rearrangement uses TRBV5-4 and TRBJ1-1, with 7 nucleotides matching TRBD1. V trimming: 0 bases; J trimming: 0 bases; junction bases outside the gene matches: 5. Per the germline V gene, CDR1 is SGHNT and CDR2 is YYREEE (reference sequence). The CDR3 spans 16 residues. CDR3 residues: CASSLDKGQMNTEAFF. The DNA of the CDR3 is TGTGCCAGCAGCTTGGATAAGGGACAGATGAACACTGAAGCTTTCTTT.

The rearrangement uses TRBV5-1 and TRBJ2-7; D could derive from TRBD1 or TRBD2 (6 bases each). The CDR3 length is 14 residues. Germline values: CDR1 SGHRS, CDR2 YFSETQ. V dropped 7 bases and J dropped 1 base, with 15 bases sitting between them. The CDR3 bases are TGCGCCAGCCGCCTAGGGGGGCAGTCCTACGAGCAGTACTTC. Its protein is CASRLGGQSYEQYF.

The table lists this clonotype with a few counts. The V call is TRBV3-1, the J call TRBJ2-5; D unclear. Trimming cost V 1 base and J 4 bases, with 7 bases left between them. This CDR3 contains 13 residues. Germline loops: CDR1 LGHDT, CDR2 YNNKEL (reference sequence). The CDR3 loop reads CASSQVGLETQYF. CDR3 nucleotides: TGTGCCAGCAGCCAAGTTGGCTTAGAGACCCAGTACTTC.

This clonotype was counted a few times. This sequence joins TRBV27 and TRBJ2-7, with 7 bases that match TRBD1. Trimming took 7 bases from V and 0 from J; bases not matched to a gene: 6. The CDR3 runs to 14 residues. Per the germline V gene, CDR1 is MNHEY and CDR2 is SMNVEV (reference sequence). CDR3 amino acids: CASNRQGSSYEQYF. CDR3 sequence (DNA): TGTGCCAGCAATAGACAGGGTAGCTCCTACGAGCAGTACTTC.

On this clonotype: Just one base apart from a much larger clone, this may be a read error. CDR3 residues: CASSSGKLAGSYNEQFF. DNA of the CDR3: TGTGCCAGCAGTTCCGGGAAACTAGCGGGATCGTACAATGAGCAGTTCTTC. This sequence joins TRBV28 and TRBJ2-1, with 10 bases aligning to TRBD2. Germline CDR1 reads MDHEN; CDR2 reads SYDVKM. This CDR3 contains 17 residues. After removal of 4 bases from V and 4 bases from J, the junction contained 10 bases not matched to a gene.

The J gene is TRBJ1-5, the V gene TRBV4-3; the match to TRBD1 covers 9 bases. This CDR3 is built from 16 residues. With V trimmed by 3 bases and J by 6 bases, 9 bases remained unmatched. Per germline, CDR1 LGHNA and CDR2 YSLEER. The CDR3 DNA reads as TGCGCCAGCAGCCAGTCAACAGGGGGCGGAGGTCAGCCCCAGCATTTT. Protein product: CASSQSTGGGGQPQHF.

This clonotype has just a few counts. The chain employs TRBV5-1 and TRBJ1-3; D not resolved. V was clipped by 1 base and J by 9 bases, with 11 bases between them. The germline gives CDR1 SGHRS, CDR2 YFSETQ. The length of the CDR3 is 13 residues. The CDR3: CASSLTGGGTIYF. CDR3 nucleotide sequence: TGCGCCAGCAGCTTGACGGGAGGCGGCACCATATATTTT.